The 22 T cell receptor beta chains given below trace back to one sample, sequenced in a study of OX40 agonist ivuxolimab in advanced cancers. Only in-frame clones appear in the TCRdb table, and some are missing; sequencing was by immunoSEQ multiplex PCR. The sample includes about 150,000 clones, 85% to 95% of them seen just once. The source material was CD4+ or CD8+ T cells sorted from blood, sampled in a trial of the OX40 agonist ivuxolimab. The receptors originated from an adult with an advanced solid tumor such as melanoma, head and neck, liver or kidney cancer.

CDR3 nucleotide sequence: TGTGCCAGCAGTGTGGCGGGTATAGCCTACGAGCAGTACTTC. Translation gives CASSVAGIAYEQYF. V and J are TRBV25-1 and TRBJ2-7; D is possibly TRBD2 (5 bases). The CDR3 runs to 14 residues. V was shortened by 4 bases and J by 2 bases, with 12 bases between the two germline ends. Germline V gene lookup returns CDR1 MGHDK and CDR2 SYGVNS.

The rearrangement links TRBV11-2 to TRBJ1-4; TRBD1 agrees at 9 bases. Germline loops: CDR1 SGHAT, CDR2 FQNNGV. With V trimmed by 5 bases and J by 3 bases, 16 bases remained unmatched. This CDR3 is built from 19 residues. CDR3 sequence reads: CASSTPGTGLFAANEKLFF. The CDR3 DNA reads TGTGCCAGCAGCACTCCCGGGACAGGGCTTTTTGCAGCTAATGAAAAACTGTTTTTT. The variable domain in full, completed from reference TRBV11-2 and TRBJ1-4, reads EAGVAQSPRYKIIEKRQSVAFWCNPISGHATLYWYQQILGQGPKLLIQFQNNGVVDDSQLPKDRFSAERLKGVDSTLKIQPAKLEDSAVYLCASSTPGTGLFAANEKLFFGSGTQLSVL.

This chain uses TRBV7-2 with TRBJ2-1; 8 nucleotides line up with TRBD2. In germline, CDR1 is SGHTA, CDR2 FQGNSA. The CDR3 runs to 13 residues. Germline trimming cut 7 bases from V and 10 bases from J; bases unmatched to any gene: 9. CDR3 DNA sequence: TGTGCCAGCACCCGGACTAGCTTGGGCGAGCAGTTCTTC. It specifies CASTRTSLGEQFF.

J is TRBJ2-7 and V is TRBV25-1, with D perhaps matching TRBD2 (5 bases). V was pared by 0 bases and J by 5 bases, with 17 bases between. The CDR3 length is 16 residues. Per the germline V gene, CDR1 is MGHDK and CDR2 is SYGVNS. CDR3 bases: TGTGCCAGCAGTGAATATGGTAAGGGAGAGGTCCACGAGCAGTACTTC. It yields the protein CASSEYGKGEVHEQYF.

The chain has TRBV2 and TRBJ2-1; TRBD2 might be the D (6 bases). CDR1 and CDR2 (germline): SNHLY, FYNNEI. The V end was cut by 3 bases, the J end by 4 bases, with 13 bases between. This CDR3 contains 15 residues. The CDR3 sequence: CASSDRPGRYNEQFF. The CDR3 region has the DNA TGTGCCAGCAGTGACCGGCCCGGGAGATACAATGAGCAGTTCTTC.

The chain links TRBV7-3 to TRBJ2-1; D possibly corresponds to TRBD2 (5 bases). The CDR3 spans 20 residues. From germline, CDR1 is SGHTA and CDR2 FQGTGA. Trimming took 4 bases from V and 1 from J, leaving 26 bases between them. This CDR3 reads CASSSWAPRTVRNSYNEQFF. The CDR3 region has the DNA TGTGCCAGCAGCTCCTGGGCCCCTCGGACTGTCAGAAATTCCTACAATGAGCAGTTCTTC. The whole variable domain, remainder taken from reference TRBV7-3 and TRBJ2-1, is GAGVSQTPSNKVTEKGKYVELRCDPISGHTALYWYRQSLGQGPEFLIYFQGTGAADDSGLPNDRFFAVRPEGSVSTLKIQRTERGDSAVYLCASSSWAPRTVRNSYNEQFFGPGTRLTVL.

This chain connects TRBV2 to TRBJ1-1, with D maybe TRBD1 (6 bases). The CDR3 loop spans 13 amino acids. Trimming left V 4 bases short and J 5 bases short, with 11 bases between. Germline values: CDR1 SNHLY, CDR2 FYNNEI. Here the CDR3 reads CASSVGGRTEAFF. CDR3 bases: TGTGCCAGCAGTGTAGGGGGACGGACTGAAGCTTTCTTT.

This chain uses TRBV6-5 with TRBJ2-5, with 8 bases that match TRBD1. CDR3 size: 13 residues. Trimming removed 5 bases from V and 6 bases from J; junction bases left unmatched: 5. Germline V CDR1 and CDR2: MNHEY, SVGAGI. The CDR3 DNA reads as TGTGCCAGCAGTCCGACAGGGGTGCAGACCCAGTACTTC. Residues: CASSPTGVQTQYF.

This chain uses TRBV6-5 with TRBJ1-3; 8 nucleotides align to TRBD1. J gave up 0 bases and V 2 bases, and 0 bases lay outside the gene matches. The CDR3 loop spans 15 amino acids. Germline V gene data show CDR1 as MNHEY and CDR2 as SVGAGI. The CDR3 loop is CASSYQGASGNTIYF. The CDR3, as DNA: TGTGCCAGCAGTTACCAGGGGGCCTCTGGAAACACCATATATTTT.

The chain joins TRBV10-1 to TRBJ2-5; 9 bases are shared with TRBD2. The germline gives CDR1 WNHNN, CDR2 SYGVQD (reference sequence). Trimming removed 3 bases from V and 1 base from J; junction bases left unmatched: 3. The CDR3 runs 15 residues. The CDR3 nucleotides are TGCGCCAGCAGTGATCAGACTAGCGGCCAAGAGACCCAGTACTTC. Residues: CASSDQTSGQETQYF.

A single count supports this clone. This chain connects TRBV10-3 to TRBJ2-1; unclear D gene. Germline-derived CDR1 and CDR2 are ENHRY and SYGVKD. V lost 0 bases, J lost 3 bases, and 3 bases lay in between. This CDR3 region has 13 residues. The CDR3 protein is CAISESSYNEQFF. As DNA, the CDR3 is TGTGCCATCAGTGAGTCGAGCTACAATGAGCAGTTCTTC.

CDR3 sequence: CASSLGGTTFGNEQFF. The DNA of the CDR3 is TGCGCCAGCAGCTTGGGGGGCACAACGTTTGGTAATGAGCAGTTCTTC. J is TRBJ2-1 and V is TRBV5-1; TRBD1 might be the D (5 bases). CDR1 SGHRS and CDR2 YFSETQ come from the germline V gene. The CDR3 extends over 16 amino acids. Trimming took 0 bases from V and 7 from J, leaving 17 bases between them.

J is TRBJ1-3 and V is TRBV19; D unclear. This CDR3 is built from 12 residues. Germline V gene data show CDR1 as LNHDA and CDR2 as SQIVND (reference sequence). The ends were cut back, 2 bases at V and 4 bases at J, with 3 bases in the middle. In DNA, the CDR3 is TGTGCCAGTAGTATACGAGGAAACACCATATATTTT. This sequence encodes CASSIRGNTIYF.

The chain recombines TRBV19 with TRBJ1-4, with a possible D match to TRBD1 (6 bases). The CDR3 is 14 residues long. Trimming removed 7 bases at V and 4 bases at J, with 13 bases between. Germline V lookup: CDR1 LNHDA, CDR2 SQIVND (reference sequence). This chain's CDR3 is CASMSRGFNEKLFF. DNA of the CDR3: TGTGCCAGTATGAGTAGGGGGTTTAATGAAAAACTGTTTTTT.

The chain joins TRBV2 to TRBJ1-5; D perhaps matches TRBD1 (6 bases). V lost 5 bases, J lost 2 bases, and 13 bases lay in between. Per the germline V gene, CDR1 is SNHLY and CDR2 is FYNNEI. CDR3 size: 15 residues. The CDR3 nucleotides read TGTGCCAGCAGTCTTTACAGGGTGGGCAATCAGCCCCAGCATTTT. Translated: CASSLYRVGNQPQHF.

The J gene is TRBJ2-2, the V gene TRBV9; D not certain. The V and J ends lost 0 bases and 6 bases respectively, with 15 bases between them. Germline-derived CDR1 and CDR2 are SGDLS and YYNGEE. CDR3 size: 16 residues. Here the CDR3 reads CASSVGRLPWAGELFF. The CDR3, as DNA: TGTGCCAGCAGCGTAGGTCGGCTCCCATGGGCCGGGGAGCTGTTTTTT.

V and J are TRBV7-2 and TRBJ2-7; D not certain. The germline CDR1 and CDR2 sequences are SGHTA and FQGNSA. This CDR3 spans 13 amino acids. The V end was cut by 5 bases, the J end by 2 bases, with 10 bases between. CDR3: CASSIDMPYEQYF. Written as DNA, the CDR3 is TGTGCCAGCAGCATCGACATGCCCTACGAGCAGTACTTC.

The chain employs TRBV19 and TRBJ2-1, with 7 bases identical to TRBD2. Trimming at V came to 3 bases and at J to 8 bases, leaving 10 bases not matched to a gene. The length of the CDR3 is 15 residues. Per the germline V gene, CDR1 is LNHDA and CDR2 is SQIVND (reference sequence). Here the CDR3 DNA reads TGTGCCAGTAGTATGGTCGCGGGAGTGAACGATGAGCAGTTCTTC. This sequence encodes CASSMVAGVNDEQFF.

The J gene is TRBJ2-5, the V gene TRBV2; D gene unclear. Trimming took off 5 bases at V and 5 bases at J, with 9 bases between the two ends. The germline gives CDR1 SNHLY, CDR2 FYNNEI. This CDR3 comprises 12 residues. The CDR3 here is CASSLQHETQYF. The DNA for the CDR3 is TGTGCCAGCAGTCTGCAGCATGAGACCCAGTACTTC.

This clone was observed once. The J gene is TRBJ2-5, the V gene TRBV11-2; TRBD2 matches 8 bases. Germline CDR1 is SGHAT and CDR2 is FQNNGV. The CDR3 loop spans 16 amino acids. With V trimmed by 5 bases and J by 3 bases, 11 bases remained unmatched. CDR3 DNA: TGTGCCAGCAGCCAGCACCCAGGACTAGCTGAAGAGACCCAGTACTTC. Amino acids: CASSQHPGLAEETQYF.

V and J are TRBV6-5 and TRBJ1-1; the D is unclear. The length of the CDR3 is 13 residues. Germline CDR1 is MNHEY and CDR2 is SVGAGI. Trimming stripped 7 bases from V and 5 bases from J, with 14 bases between. The CDR3 here is CASNPLLGTEAFF. Here the CDR3 DNA reads TGTGCCAGCAACCCCCTTCTTGGGACTGAAGCTTTCTTT.

In DNA, the CDR3 is TGCGCCAGCAGCCAAGCCTTATGGGGGGGGGCTGCGACCGGGGAGCTGTTTTTT. Protein: CASSQALWGGAATGELFF. J is TRBJ2-2 and V is TRBV4-3; D is perhaps TRBD2 (7 bases). V gave up 1 base and J gave up 5 bases, with 20 bases separating them. The V gene's germline CDR1 is LGHNA and CDR2 YSLEER. This CDR3 region has 18 residues.